These 5 T cell receptor beta chains were sequenced from one sample in a study of stem cell transplantation in POMP-related autoinflammatory disease. Regarding the study as a whole: Fewer unique TRB V-J gene pairings were identified in patients with PRAID. A trend toward lower repertoire diversity and greater clonality appeared in every analyzed T-cell subset of PRAID patients.

These TCRs are of unknown antigen specificity. TCRdb's table, derived via immunoSEQ multiplex PCR, lists solely in-frame clones and lacks some. The data show roughly 11,000 clones, roughly 86% seen once. The material was CD8+ T cells from PBMCs, obtained before stem cell transplantation. Receptors originate from a human donor with POMP-related autoinflammation and immune dysregulation (PRAID).

J is TRBJ2-1 and V is TRBV5-1, with 8 bases aligning to TRBD1. V shed 3 bases and J 3 bases; nucleotides not matched to a gene: 11. CDR1 SGHRS and CDR2 YFSETQ come from the germline V gene. The CDR3 loop spans 17 amino acids. CDR3 residues: CASSSNRDRLYYNEQFF. The CDR3, as DNA: TGCGCCAGCAGCTCCAACCGGGACAGGCTGTACTACAATGAGCAGTTCTTC.

The chain joins TRBV4-1 to TRBJ1-1; no clear D gene. This CDR3 contains 14 residues. The germline CDR1 and CDR2 sequences are MGHRA and YSYEKL. Between the trimmed V and J ends, which lost 1 base and 5 bases, there was a span of 11 bases. CDR3 protein: CASSQAGMRTEAFF. In DNA form, the CDR3 reads TGCGCCAGCAGCCAAGCTGGGATGAGGACTGAAGCTTTCTTT.

The DNA of the CDR3 is TGTGCCAGCAGCCCCCGCCTAGCGCGCTCCTACAATGAGCAGTTCTTC. Protein: CASSPRLARSYNEQFF. The rearrangement uses TRBV7-9 and TRBJ2-1, with D tentatively TRBD2 (6 bases). Germline assignment: CDR1 SEHNR and CDR2 FQNEAQ (reference sequence). The germline V and J ends were trimmed by 5 bases and 0 bases, with 14 bases remaining between them. The CDR3 has 16 residues.

The chain recombines TRBV4-1 with TRBJ2-4; D is possibly TRBD1 or TRBD2 (5 bases each). Germline V lookup: CDR1 MGHRA, CDR2 YSYEKL. V was clipped by 1 base and J by 10 bases, with 17 bases between them. The CDR3 has 15 amino acids. The CDR3 DNA sequence: TGCGCCAGCAGCCAAGTTACTGGGGGTCCCTCTATTCAGTACTTC. Its translation is CASSQVTGGPSIQYF.

The rearrangement links TRBV7-9 to TRBJ2-7; the D is unclear. Germline V CDR1 and CDR2: SEHNR, FQNEAQ (reference sequence). The CDR3 is 11 amino acids. V lost 3 bases and J lost 6, with 6 bases in between. DNA for the CDR3: TGTGCCAGCAGCTTTAACAGCGAGCAGTACTTC. This translates into CASSFNSEQYF.